One and the same sample provided the 26 T cell receptor beta chains below, sequenced in a study of blood T cell repertoires in COVID-19. Clones were sequenced by immunoSEQ multiplex PCR, and TCRdb holds only the in-frame ones, with some missing. The sample holds some 260,000 clones; 75% to 90% are singletons and the top ten take 9.5% to 13%. The specimen sequenced was peripheral blood. Receptors originate from a woman between 70 and 85 years old with COVID-19, enrolled during active disease.

The chain is built from TRBV18 and TRBJ1-2, with D maybe TRBD1 (6 bases). This CDR3 spans 12 amino acids. V was shortened by 8 bases and J by 5 bases, with 12 bases between the two germline ends. Germline V CDR1 and CDR2: KGHSH, LQKENI. CDR3 amino acids: CASKAGEYGYTF. The CDR3 region has the DNA TGTGCCAGCAAAGCAGGGGAATATGGCTACACCTTC.

The gene calls are TRBV28 and TRBJ2-7; D is unresolved. The V end lost 3 bases, the J end lost 0 bases, and 12 bases lay between the germline ends. Germline-derived CDR1 and CDR2 are MDHEN and SYDVKM. This CDR3 is 15 amino acids long. This CDR3 is CASSFWAGTSYEQYF. CDR3 nucleotide sequence: TGTGCCAGCAGTTTTTGGGCAGGCACCTCCTACGAGCAGTACTTC.

This chain joins TRBV28 and TRBJ1-2; TRBD1 matches 9 bases. Germline CDR1 is MDHEN and CDR2 is SYDVKM. The CDR3 extends over 15 amino acids. Germline trimming cut 6 bases from V and 2 bases from J; bases unmatched to any gene: 7. CDR3 protein: CASRGTGNGNYGYTF. DNA for the CDR3: TGTGCCAGCAGGGGGACAGGGAATGGAAACTATGGCTACACCTTC.

The chain is built from TRBV3-1 (or the pseudogene TRBV3-2) and TRBJ2-3; 8 nucleotides align to TRBD2. Unmatched junction bases numbered 4, after V lost 0 bases and J lost 5 bases. Germline lookup yields CDR1 LGHDT and CDR2 YNNKEL (reference sequence). CDR3 size: 15 residues. The CDR3 DNA follows: TGTGCCAGCAGCCAAGACGGACTAGCTCAAGATACGCAGTATTTT. Its translation: CASSQDGLAQDTQYF.

The V and J genes are TRBV6-2 or TRBV6-3 and TRBJ1-5; D possibly corresponds to TRBD1 (5 bases). Germline values: CDR1 MNHEY, CDR2 SVGEGT. The ends were cut back, 0 bases at V and 4 bases at J, with 7 bases in the middle. CDR3 length equals 14 residues. For the CDR3, the DNA is TGTGCCAGCAGTTACTCACGGGGGAATCAGCCCCAGCATTTT. Protein sequence: CASSYSRGNQPQHF.

This chain connects TRBV28 to TRBJ1-3; the D is unclear. CDR3 size: 14 residues. V gave up 3 bases and J gave up 0 bases, with 6 bases separating them. The germline CDR1 and CDR2 sequences are MDHEN and SYDVKM. DNA of the CDR3: TGTGCCAGCAGTTTTTCCAGCTCTGGAAACACCATATATTTT. It encodes CASSFSSSGNTIYF. The entire variable domain, with the rest obtained from reference TRBV28 and TRBJ1-3, is as follows: DVKVTQSSRYLVKRTGEKVFLECVQDMDHENMFWYRQDPGLGLRLIYFSYDVKMKEKGDIPEGYSVSREKKERFSLILESASTNQTSMYLCASSFSSSGNTIYFGEGSWLTVV.

The chain is built from TRBV5-1 and TRBJ1-1; D not certain. Germline CDR1 is SGHRS and CDR2 is YFSETQ. V lost 4 bases and J 5 bases, leaving 12 bases between the germline ends. There are 13 residues in the CDR3. CDR3 sequence reads: CASSREGGTEAFF. The CDR3 DNA reads as TGCGCCAGCAGCAGGGAGGGTGGGACTGAAGCTTTCTTT.

The chain joins TRBV30 to TRBJ1-6; no clear D. V lost 0 bases to trimming and J lost 0 bases, with 12 bases between them. The CDR3 length is 17 residues. The germline CDR1 and CDR2 sequences are GTSNPN and SVGIG (reference sequence). The CDR3 region has the DNA TGTGCCTGGAGTGTACAAGTAATAAGCTCCTATAATTCACCCCTCCACTTT. Translation gives CAWSVQVISSYNSPLHF.

V is TRBV5-6 and J is TRBJ1-2; 7 bases align to TRBD1. The germline gives CDR1 SGHDT, CDR2 YYEEEE. V gave up 4 bases and J gave up 10 bases; unmatched junction bases: 10. CDR3 length: 13 residues. The CDR3 reads CASSQQGNRDYTF. In DNA form, the CDR3 reads TGTGCCAGCAGCCAACAGGGGAATAGGGACTACACCTTC. Drawing the rest from reference TRBV5-6 and TRBJ1-2, the complete variable domain is DAGVTQSPTHLIKTRGQQVTLRCSPKSGHDTVSWYQQALGQGPQFIFQYYEEEERQRGNFPDRFSGHQFPNYSSELNVNALLLGDSALYLCASSQQGNRDYTFGSGTRLTVV.

This clone has more than one count but fewer than ten. V gene TRBV5-6 combines with J gene TRBJ2-5; possible D gene TRBD1, 5 bases. CDR3 length equals 14 residues. The germline V and J ends were trimmed by 6 bases and 5 bases, with 17 bases remaining between them. The germline V gene encodes CDR1 SGHDT and CDR2 YYEEEE. The CDR3 coding sequence is TGTGCCAGCACCTCAGGGTTTTCGGAGGAGACCCAGTACTTC. Its protein product is CASTSGFSEETQYF.

This clone has at least ten counts. This specimen includes other DNA sequences encoding the same CDR3. V and J are TRBV5-1 and TRBJ1-5; tentative D call: TRBD1 (5 bases). With 0 bases removed from V and 3 bases from J, the gap between germline ends came to 10 bases. The V gene's germline CDR1 is SGHRS and CDR2 YFSETQ. The CDR3 has 15 residues. The CDR3 nucleotides read TGCGCCAGCAGCTTGGTCGGGGGTAACAATCAGCCCCAGCATTTT. It codes for CASSLVGGNNQPQHF.

This clone was found once. The CDR3 region has the DNA TGTGCCAGCAGCCAAAGCGGGAGGTCCTCCTACGAGCAGTACTTC. It specifies CASSQSGRSSYEQYF. The J gene is TRBJ2-7, the V gene TRBV5-4; TRBD2 matches 9 bases. The CDR3 is 15 amino acids. The V and J ends lost 4 bases and 0 bases, in that order; junction bases with no gene match: 5. Germline loops: CDR1 SGHNT, CDR2 YYREEE (reference sequence).

V is TRBV28 and J is TRBJ2-5, with 11 bases identical to TRBD2. This CDR3 is built from 14 residues. Trimming took 5 bases from V and 4 from J; bases not matched to a gene: 3. The germline CDR1 and CDR2 sequences are MDHEN and SYDVKM. The CDR3 loop reads CASSLAGGTETQYF. Here the CDR3 DNA reads TGTGCCAGCAGTCTAGCGGGAGGAACAGAGACCCAGTACTTC.

V is TRBV3-1 (or the pseudogene TRBV3-2) and J is TRBJ1-5, with TRBD1 matching 8 bases. Germline CDR1 reads LGHDT; CDR2 reads YNNKEL (reference sequence). Trimming cost V 0 bases and J 6 bases; bases outside gene matches: 7. CDR3 length: 16 residues. CDR3 nucleotides: TGTGCCAGCAGCCAAGATGGACAGGGTCGGTTTCAGCCCCAGCATTTT. Residues: CASSQDGQGRFQPQHF.

This clone was recorded only once. The rearrangement uses TRBV30 and TRBJ1-2; TRBD1 might be the D (5 bases). V was pared by 5 bases and J by 7 bases, with 14 bases between. The CDR3 consists of 12 residues. Germline CDR1 is GTSNPN and CDR2 is SVGIG (reference sequence). The CDR3 region has the DNA TGTGCCTGGTCACCCCAGGGTGGTGGCTACACCTTC. This sequence encodes CAWSPQGGGYTF.

The chain combines TRBV27 with TRBJ2-7; 10 nucleotides align to TRBD1. CDR1 MNHEY and CDR2 SMNVEV come from the germline V gene (reference sequence). This CDR3 has 13 residues. Trimming cost V 6 bases and J 3 bases; bases outside gene matches: 2. The CDR3 DNA reads as TGTGCCAGCAGCCGGGACAGGGGCTACGAGCAGTACTTC. Its translation is CASSRDRGYEQYF.

Note on this clone: Distinct nucleotide sequences in the sample also encode this CDR3. The chain has TRBV7-9 and TRBJ1-5; 7 nucleotides match TRBD1. In germline, CDR1 is SEHNR, CDR2 FQNEAQ (reference sequence). The V and J ends lost 5 bases and 3 bases, in that order; junction bases with no gene match: 4. There are 14 residues in the CDR3. The CDR3 is CASSRQGYNQPQHF. DNA for the CDR3: TGTGCCAGCAGCCGACAGGGATACAATCAGCCCCAGCATTTT.

This clone was seen a single time. The chain is built from TRBV27 and TRBJ2-7, with 7 bases lining up with TRBD2. Looked up from germline, CDR1 is MNHEY and CDR2 is SMNVEV (reference sequence). V gave up 0 bases and J gave up 4 bases; unmatched junction bases: 6. The CDR3 loop spans 15 amino acids. This CDR3 reads CASSLSRGRAYEQYF. DNA of the CDR3: TGTGCCAGCAGTTTATCTCGAGGGAGGGCTTACGAGCAGTACTTC.

J is TRBJ1-3 and V is TRBV4-3, with TRBD1 matching 7 bases. The trim removed 5 bases at V and 5 bases at J, leaving 12 bases unmatched. Germline lookup yields CDR1 LGHNA and CDR2 YSLEER. The length of the CDR3 is 16 residues. CDR3 sequence reads: CASSEQDRLPRNTIYF. DNA of the CDR3: TGCGCCAGCAGCGAACAGGACAGGCTCCCCCGAAACACCATATATTTT.

The chain is built from TRBV29-1 and TRBJ2-3, with a weak D call TRBD2 (6 bases). Germline values: CDR1 SQVTM, CDR2 ANQGSEA. Between the trimmed V and J ends, which lost 6 bases and 3 bases, there was a span of 19 bases. This CDR3 contains 15 residues. Here the CDR3 reads CSVDEYLRETDTQYF. The CDR3 DNA reads TGCAGCGTCGACGAGTACCTCCGGGAGACAGATACGCAGTATTTT.

The chain has TRBV19 and TRBJ2-7; tentatively, D is TRBD2 (5 bases). This CDR3 has 15 residues. The germline gives CDR1 LNHDA, CDR2 SQIVND (reference sequence). V was trimmed by 6 bases and J by 5 bases, leaving 20 bases between them. CDR3 DNA sequence: TGTGCCAGTAGCAAGGGCAAGCAAGCGGAAAACGAGCAGTACTTC. Translated: CASSKGKQAENEQYF.

The chain links TRBV11-3 to TRBJ2-2, with a possible D match to TRBD2 (6 bases). Trimming took off 6 bases at V and 2 bases at J, with 10 bases between the two ends. From germline, CDR1 is SGHNT and CDR2 YENEEA. The CDR3 totals 14 residues. Written as DNA, the CDR3 is TGTGCCAGCAGGACCGGGACTAACACCGGGGAGCTGTTTTTT. As protein: CASRTGTNTGELFF.

This rearrangement joins TRBV5-8 to TRBJ2-7, with TRBD1 matching over 10 bases. This CDR3 spans 15 amino acids. V trimming: 3 bases; J trimming: 3 bases; junction bases outside the gene matches: 6. The germline gives CDR1 SGHTS, CDR2 YDEGEE. The CDR3 nucleotides are TGTGCCAGCAGCTACGGACAGGGGGTAGACTACGAGCAGTACTTC. This codes for CASSYGQGVDYEQYF.

The CDR3 bases are TGCAGCGTTCGGAATACACGGGACAGGGAAGCACCGGGTGTTTGGCCCCAGCATTTT. Protein product: CSVRNTRDREAPGVWPQHF. The chain joins TRBV29-1 to TRBJ1-5; 9 nucleotides line up with TRBD1. The CDR3 loop spans 19 amino acids. Looked up from germline, CDR1 is SQVTM and CDR2 is ANQGSEA. The ends lost 5 bases at V and 9 bases at J; junction bases unmatched: 26.

CDR3 sequence reads: CASSQLPSFSGSSYNEQFF. CDR3 sequence (DNA): TGTGCCAGCAGCCAACTACCAAGCTTTAGCGGGAGCTCCTACAATGAGCAGTTCTTC. This sequence joins TRBV4-2 and TRBJ2-1, with TRBD2 matching 9 bases. The V segment lost 2 bases and the J segment 0 bases; nucleotides outside the gene matches: 11. CDR1 LGHNA and CDR2 YNFKEQ come from the germline V gene. The CDR3 has 19 residues.

The chain is built from TRBV18 and TRBJ1-1; D is undetermined. The germline CDR1 and CDR2 sequences are KGHSH and LQKENI. V was shortened by 6 bases and J by 3 bases, with 8 bases between the two germline ends. The length of the CDR3 is 12 residues. CDR3 DNA: TGTGCCAGCTCGAACGGAGACACTGAAGCTTTCTTT. Translation gives CASSNGDTEAFF.